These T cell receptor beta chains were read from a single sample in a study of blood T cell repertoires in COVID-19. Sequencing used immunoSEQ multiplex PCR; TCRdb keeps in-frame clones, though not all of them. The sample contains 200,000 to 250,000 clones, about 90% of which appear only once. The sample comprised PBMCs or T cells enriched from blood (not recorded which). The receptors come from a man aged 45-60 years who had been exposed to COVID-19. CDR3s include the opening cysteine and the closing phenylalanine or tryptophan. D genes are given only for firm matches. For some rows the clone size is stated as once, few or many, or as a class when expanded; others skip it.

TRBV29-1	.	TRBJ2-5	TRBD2	CSVAGGETQYF	TGCAGCGTTGCCGGGGGGGAGACCCAGTACTTC
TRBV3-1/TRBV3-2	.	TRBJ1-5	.	CASSQGARSNQPQHF	TGTGCCAGCAGCCAGGGGGCGCGGTCCAATCAGCCCCAGCATTTT
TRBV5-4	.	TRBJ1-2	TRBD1	CASSLSTGDYGYTF	TGTGCCAGCAGCTTATCGACAGGGGACTATGGCTACACCTTC
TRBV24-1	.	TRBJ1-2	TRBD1	CATSAPGQGIYGYTF	TGTGCCACCTCGGCTCCTGGACAGGGGATTTATGGCTACACCTTC
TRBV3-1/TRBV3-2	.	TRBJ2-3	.	CASRLEGGGPNTQYF	TGTGCCAGCAGACTAGAGGGGGGGGGCCCGAATACGCAGTATTTT
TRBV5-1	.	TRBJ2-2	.	CASSLDVSGGELFF	TGCGCCAGCAGCTTGGATGTGAGCGGCGGGGAGCTGTTTTTT
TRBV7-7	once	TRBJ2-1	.	CASSLGGSYNEQFF	TGTGCTAGCAGCTTAGGAGGCTCCTACAATGAGCAGTTCTTC
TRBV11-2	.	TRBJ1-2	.	CASSLEQGGYGYTF	TGTGCCAGCAGCTTAGAACAGGGCGGCTATGGCTACACCTTC
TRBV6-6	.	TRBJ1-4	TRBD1	CASSYGTGEANEKLFF	TGTGCCAGCAGTTACGGGACAGGGGAAGCTAATGAAAAACTGTTTTTT
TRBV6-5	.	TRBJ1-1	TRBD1	CASSYSPRGIAEAFF	TGTGCCAGCAGTTACTCCCCCAGGGGGATAGCTGAAGCTTTCTTT
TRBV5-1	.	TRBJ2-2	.	CASRAGVTGELFF	TGCGCCAGCAGAGCAGGGGTCACCGGGGAGCTGTTTTTT
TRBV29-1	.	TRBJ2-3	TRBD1	CSASGTVEKPSTDTQYF	TGCAGCGCATCCGGGACAGTGGAGAAACCGAGCACAGATACGCAGTATTTT
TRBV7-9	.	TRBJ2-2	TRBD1	CASSLGNRGNTGELFF	TGTGCCAGCAGCTTAGGGAACAGGGGAAACACCGGGGAGCTGTTTTTT
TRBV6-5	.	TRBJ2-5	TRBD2	CASSYSISGGQETQYF	TGTGCCAGCAGTTACTCGATTAGCGGGGGCCAAGAGACCCAGTACTTC
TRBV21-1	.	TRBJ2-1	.	CASSKANGQGIKAYNEQFF	TGTGCCAGCAGCAAAGCGAACGGACAGGGAATCAAGGCGTACAATGAGCAGTTCTTC
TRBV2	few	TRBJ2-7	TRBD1	CASRGGTGGSYEQYF	TGTGCCAGCAGGGGCGGGACAGGGGGCTCCTACGAGCAGTACTTC
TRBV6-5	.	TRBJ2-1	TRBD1	CASRNYRGGNEQFF	TGTGCCAGCAGAAACTACAGGGGTGGTAATGAGCAGTTCTTC
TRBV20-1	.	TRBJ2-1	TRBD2	CSASGLAGYNEQFF	TGCAGTGCTAGTGGACTAGCGGGGTACAATGAGCAGTTCTTC
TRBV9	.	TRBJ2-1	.	CASSPRWEGGEDNEQFF	TGTGCCAGCAGCCCTCGCTGGGAGGGGGGGGAAGACAATGAGCAGTTCTTC
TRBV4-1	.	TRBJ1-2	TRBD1	CASSHRTGGPIGYTF	TGCGCCAGCAGCCACCGAACAGGGGGGCCAATTGGCTACACCTTC
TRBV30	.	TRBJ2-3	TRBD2	CAWSVGRGDNTDTQYF	TGTGCCTGGAGTGTAGGGCGGGGGGACAACACAGATACGCAGTATTTT
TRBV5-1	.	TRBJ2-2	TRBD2	CASSPGTSGRAQELFF	TGCGCCAGCAGCCCCGGGACTAGCGGGAGGGCTCAGGAGCTGTTTTTT
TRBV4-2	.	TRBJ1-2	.	CASSQDWTEAYGYTF	TGTGCCAGCAGCCAAGATTGGACAGAAGCCTATGGCTACACCTTC
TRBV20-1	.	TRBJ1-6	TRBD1	CSATDRGRNSPLHF	TGCAGTGCTACTGACAGGGGGCGTAATTCACCCCTCCACTTT
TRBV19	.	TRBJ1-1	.	CASIRQPNTEAFF	TGTGCCAGTATCCGACAGCCGAACACTGAAGCTTTCTTT
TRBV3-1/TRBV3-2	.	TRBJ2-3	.	CASSQESVTDTQYF	TGTGCCAGCAGCCAAGAATCGGTAACAGATACGCAGTATTTT
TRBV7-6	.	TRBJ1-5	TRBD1	CASSLKPRDSVFGQPQHF	TGTGCCAGCAGCTTAAAACCCCGGGACAGTGTTTTTGGTCAGCCCCAGCATTTT
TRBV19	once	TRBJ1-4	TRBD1	CASSQTGAGEKLFF	TGTGCCAGTAGCCAAACAGGGGCGGGCGAAAAACTGTTTTTT
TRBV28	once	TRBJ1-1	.	CASSSSYRGEAFF	TGTGCCAGCAGTTCATCGTACCGGGGGGAAGCTTTCTTT
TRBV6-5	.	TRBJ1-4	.	CAMGRDFNEKLFF	TGTGCCATGGGACGGGACTTTAATGAAAAACTGTTTTTT
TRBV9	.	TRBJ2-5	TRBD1	CASSPQTGGETQYF	TGTGCCAGCAGCCCTCAGACAGGGGGAGAGACCCAGTACTTC
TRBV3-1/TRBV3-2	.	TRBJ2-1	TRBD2	CASSPSGRAYNEQFF	TGTGCCAGCAGCCCAAGCGGGAGGGCCTACAATGAGCAGTTCTTC
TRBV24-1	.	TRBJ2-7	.	CATSDVLRWVGDEQYF	TGTGCCACCAGTGATGTCCTCCGGTGGGTGGGAGACGAGCAGTACTTC
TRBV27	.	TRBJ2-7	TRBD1	CASRRGTGRFRYEQYF	TGTGCCAGCCGGCGGGGGACAGGGAGATTTAGGTACGAGCAGTACTTC
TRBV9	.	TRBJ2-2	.	CASSPRDFANTGELFF	TGTGCCAGCAGCCCTCGGGACTTCGCGAACACCGGGGAGCTGTTTTTT
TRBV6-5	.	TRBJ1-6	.	CASFVGQTLNPLHF	TGTGCCAGCTTCGTTGGACAGACTTTAAATCCCCTCCACTTT
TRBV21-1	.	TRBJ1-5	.	CASSKIEGPRFNQPQHF	TGTGCCAGCAGCAAAATCGAGGGCCCCAGATTCAATCAGCCCCAGCATTTT
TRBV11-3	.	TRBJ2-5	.	CASSLVQHQETQYF	TGTGCCAGCAGCTTAGTACAACACCAGGAGACCCAGTACTTC